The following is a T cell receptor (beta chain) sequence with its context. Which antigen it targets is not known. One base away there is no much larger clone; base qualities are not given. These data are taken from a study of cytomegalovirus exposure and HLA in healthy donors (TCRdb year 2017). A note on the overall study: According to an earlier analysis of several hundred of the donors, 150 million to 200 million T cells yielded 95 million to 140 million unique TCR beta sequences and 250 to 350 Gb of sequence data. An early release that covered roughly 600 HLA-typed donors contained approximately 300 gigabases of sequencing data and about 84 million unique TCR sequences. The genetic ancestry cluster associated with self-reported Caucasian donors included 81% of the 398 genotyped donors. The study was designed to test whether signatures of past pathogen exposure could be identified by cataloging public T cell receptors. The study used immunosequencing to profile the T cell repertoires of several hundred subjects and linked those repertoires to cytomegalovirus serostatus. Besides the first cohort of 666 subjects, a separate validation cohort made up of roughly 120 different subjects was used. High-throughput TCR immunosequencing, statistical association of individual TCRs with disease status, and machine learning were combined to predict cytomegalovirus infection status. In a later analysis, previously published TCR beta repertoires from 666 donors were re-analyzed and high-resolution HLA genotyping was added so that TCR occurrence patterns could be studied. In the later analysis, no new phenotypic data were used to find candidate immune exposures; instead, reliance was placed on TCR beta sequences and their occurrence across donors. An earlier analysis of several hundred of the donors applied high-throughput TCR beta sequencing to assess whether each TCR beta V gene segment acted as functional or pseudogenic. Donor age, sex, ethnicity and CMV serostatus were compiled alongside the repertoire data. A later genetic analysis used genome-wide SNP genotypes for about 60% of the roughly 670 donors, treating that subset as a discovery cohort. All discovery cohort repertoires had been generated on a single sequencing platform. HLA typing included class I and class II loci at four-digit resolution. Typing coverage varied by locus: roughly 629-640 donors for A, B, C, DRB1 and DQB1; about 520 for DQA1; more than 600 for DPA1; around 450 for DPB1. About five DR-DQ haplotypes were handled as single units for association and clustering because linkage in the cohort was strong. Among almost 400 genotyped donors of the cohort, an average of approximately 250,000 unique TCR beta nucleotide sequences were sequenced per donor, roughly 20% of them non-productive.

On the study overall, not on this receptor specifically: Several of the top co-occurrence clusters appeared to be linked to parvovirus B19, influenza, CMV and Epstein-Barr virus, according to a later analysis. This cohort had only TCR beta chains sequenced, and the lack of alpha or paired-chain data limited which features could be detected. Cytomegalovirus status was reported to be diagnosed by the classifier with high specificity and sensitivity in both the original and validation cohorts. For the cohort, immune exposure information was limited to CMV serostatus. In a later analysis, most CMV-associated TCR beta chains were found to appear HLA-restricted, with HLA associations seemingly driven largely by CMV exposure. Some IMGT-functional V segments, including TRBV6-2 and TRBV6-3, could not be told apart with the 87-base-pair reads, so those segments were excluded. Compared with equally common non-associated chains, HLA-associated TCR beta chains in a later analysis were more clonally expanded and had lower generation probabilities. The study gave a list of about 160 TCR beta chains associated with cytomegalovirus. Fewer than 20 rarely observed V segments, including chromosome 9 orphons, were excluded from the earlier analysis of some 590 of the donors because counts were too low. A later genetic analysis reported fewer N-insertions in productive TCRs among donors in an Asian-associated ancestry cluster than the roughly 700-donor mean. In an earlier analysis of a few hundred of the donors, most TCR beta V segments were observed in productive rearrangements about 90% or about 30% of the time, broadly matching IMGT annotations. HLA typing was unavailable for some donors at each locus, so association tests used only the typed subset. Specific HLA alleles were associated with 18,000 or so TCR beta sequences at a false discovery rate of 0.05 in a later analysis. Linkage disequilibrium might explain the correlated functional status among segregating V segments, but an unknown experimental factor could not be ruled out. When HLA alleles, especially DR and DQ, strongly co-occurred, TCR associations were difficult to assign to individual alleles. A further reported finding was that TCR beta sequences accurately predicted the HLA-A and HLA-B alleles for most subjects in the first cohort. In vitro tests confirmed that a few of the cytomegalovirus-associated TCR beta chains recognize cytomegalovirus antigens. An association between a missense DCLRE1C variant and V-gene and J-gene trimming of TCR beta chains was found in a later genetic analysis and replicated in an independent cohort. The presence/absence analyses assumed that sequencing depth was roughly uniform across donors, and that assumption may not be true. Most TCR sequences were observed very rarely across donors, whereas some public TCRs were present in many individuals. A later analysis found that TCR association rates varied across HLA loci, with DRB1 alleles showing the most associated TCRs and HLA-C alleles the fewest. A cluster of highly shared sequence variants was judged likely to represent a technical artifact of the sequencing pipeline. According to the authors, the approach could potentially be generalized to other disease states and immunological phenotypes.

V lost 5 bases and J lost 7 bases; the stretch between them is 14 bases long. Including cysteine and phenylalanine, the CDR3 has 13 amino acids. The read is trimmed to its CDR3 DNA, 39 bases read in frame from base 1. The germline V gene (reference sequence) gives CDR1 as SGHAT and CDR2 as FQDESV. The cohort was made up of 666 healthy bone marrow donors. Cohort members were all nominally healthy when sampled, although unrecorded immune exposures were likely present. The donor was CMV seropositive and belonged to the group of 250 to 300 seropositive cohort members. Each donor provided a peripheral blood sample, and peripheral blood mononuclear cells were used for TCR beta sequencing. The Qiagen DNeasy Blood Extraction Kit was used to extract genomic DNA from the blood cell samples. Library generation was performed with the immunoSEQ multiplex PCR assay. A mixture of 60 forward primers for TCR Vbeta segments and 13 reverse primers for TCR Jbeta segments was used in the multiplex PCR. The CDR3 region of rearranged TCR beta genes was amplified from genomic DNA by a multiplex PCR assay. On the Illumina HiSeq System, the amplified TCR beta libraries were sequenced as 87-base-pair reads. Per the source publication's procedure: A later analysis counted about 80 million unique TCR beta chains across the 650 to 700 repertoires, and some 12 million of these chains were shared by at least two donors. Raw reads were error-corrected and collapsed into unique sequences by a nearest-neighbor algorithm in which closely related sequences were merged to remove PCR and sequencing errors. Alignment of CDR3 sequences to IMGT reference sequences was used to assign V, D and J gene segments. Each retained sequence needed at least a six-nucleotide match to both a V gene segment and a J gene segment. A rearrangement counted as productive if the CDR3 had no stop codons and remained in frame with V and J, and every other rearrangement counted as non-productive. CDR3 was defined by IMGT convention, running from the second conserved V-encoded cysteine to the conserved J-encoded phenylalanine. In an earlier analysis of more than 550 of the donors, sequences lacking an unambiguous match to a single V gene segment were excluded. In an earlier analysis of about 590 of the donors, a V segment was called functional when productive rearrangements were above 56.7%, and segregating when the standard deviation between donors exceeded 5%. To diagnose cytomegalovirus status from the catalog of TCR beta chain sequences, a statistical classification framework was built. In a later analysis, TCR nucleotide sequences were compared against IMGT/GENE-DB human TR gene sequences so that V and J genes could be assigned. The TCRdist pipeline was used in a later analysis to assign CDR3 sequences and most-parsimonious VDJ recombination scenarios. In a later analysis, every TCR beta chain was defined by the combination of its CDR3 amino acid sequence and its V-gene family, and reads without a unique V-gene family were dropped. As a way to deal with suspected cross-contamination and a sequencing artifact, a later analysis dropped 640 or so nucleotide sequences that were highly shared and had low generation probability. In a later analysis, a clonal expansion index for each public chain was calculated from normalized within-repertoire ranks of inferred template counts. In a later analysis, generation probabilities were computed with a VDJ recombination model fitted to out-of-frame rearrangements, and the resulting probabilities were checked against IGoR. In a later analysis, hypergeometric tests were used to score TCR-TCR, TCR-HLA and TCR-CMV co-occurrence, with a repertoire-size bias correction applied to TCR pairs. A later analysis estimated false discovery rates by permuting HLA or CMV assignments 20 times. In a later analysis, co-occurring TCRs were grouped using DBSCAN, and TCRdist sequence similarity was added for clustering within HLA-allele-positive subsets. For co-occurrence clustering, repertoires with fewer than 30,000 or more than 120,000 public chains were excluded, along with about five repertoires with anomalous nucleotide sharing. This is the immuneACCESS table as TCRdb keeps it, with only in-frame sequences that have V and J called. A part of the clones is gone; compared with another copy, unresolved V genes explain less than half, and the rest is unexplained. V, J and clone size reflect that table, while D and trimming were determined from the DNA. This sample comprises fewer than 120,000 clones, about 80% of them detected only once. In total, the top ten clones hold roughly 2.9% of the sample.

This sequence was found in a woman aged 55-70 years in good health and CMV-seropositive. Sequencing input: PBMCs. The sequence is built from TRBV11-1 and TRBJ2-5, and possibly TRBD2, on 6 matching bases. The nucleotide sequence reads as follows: TGTGCCAGCAGCGCCTCTGTGCGGGGGACCCAGTACTTC. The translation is CASSASVRGTQYF.